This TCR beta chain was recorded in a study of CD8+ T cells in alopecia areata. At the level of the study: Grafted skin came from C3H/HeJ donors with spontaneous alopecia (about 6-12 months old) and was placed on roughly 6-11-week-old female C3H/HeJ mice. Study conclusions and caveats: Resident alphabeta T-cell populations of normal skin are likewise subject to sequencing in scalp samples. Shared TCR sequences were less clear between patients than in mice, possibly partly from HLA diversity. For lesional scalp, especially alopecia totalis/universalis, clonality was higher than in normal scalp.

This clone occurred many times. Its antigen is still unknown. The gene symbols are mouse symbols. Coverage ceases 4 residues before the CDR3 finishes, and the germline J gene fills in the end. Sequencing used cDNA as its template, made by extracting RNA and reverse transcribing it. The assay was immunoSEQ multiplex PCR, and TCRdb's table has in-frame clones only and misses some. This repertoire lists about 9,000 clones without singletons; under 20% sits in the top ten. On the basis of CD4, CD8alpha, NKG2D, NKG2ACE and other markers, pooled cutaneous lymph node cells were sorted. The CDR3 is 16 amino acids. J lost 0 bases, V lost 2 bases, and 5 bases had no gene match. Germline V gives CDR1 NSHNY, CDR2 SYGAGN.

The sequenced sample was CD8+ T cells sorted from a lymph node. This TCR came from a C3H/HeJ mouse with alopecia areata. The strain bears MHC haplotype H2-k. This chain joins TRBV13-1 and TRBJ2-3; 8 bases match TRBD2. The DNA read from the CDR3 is TGTGCCAGCAGTGAGCGGGACTGGTCTAGTGCAGAA. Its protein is CASSERDWSSAE. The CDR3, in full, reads CASSERDWSSAETLYF.